This section outlines one T cell receptor (beta chain) sequence together with its context. What it binds is not known. The data are from a study of CD8 T cells in Susac syndrome. Overall study findings and caveats: As the study acknowledged, the number of individuals in its TCR sequencing and HLA analysis was relatively small.

Negative isolation was used for CD8+ and CD4+ T cells and FACS enrichment for TEMRA cells. RNA totalling about 0.45 to 1 ug underwent reverse transcription with random hexamers. Each CDR3 protein gets one entry after TCRdb re-called the immunoSEQ multiplex PCR reads with MiXCR. The sample lists approximately 160,000 distinct CDR3 sequences; 85% to 95% were seen once. Germline loops: CDR1 LGHDT, CDR2 YNNKEL (reference sequence). The CDR3 spans 17 residues. After removal of 2 bases from V and 2 bases from J, the junction contained 6 bases not matched to a gene. V gene TRBV3-1 combines with J gene TRBJ2-2; 9 bases are shared with TRBD1. The clonotype comes from a human donor in good health. Sequencing used CD4+ T cells from PBMCs. CDR3 nucleotides: TGTGCCAGCAGCCAAACAGGGGGCGTTGATAACACCGGGGAGCTGTTTTTT. As protein: CASSQTGGVDNTGELFF.